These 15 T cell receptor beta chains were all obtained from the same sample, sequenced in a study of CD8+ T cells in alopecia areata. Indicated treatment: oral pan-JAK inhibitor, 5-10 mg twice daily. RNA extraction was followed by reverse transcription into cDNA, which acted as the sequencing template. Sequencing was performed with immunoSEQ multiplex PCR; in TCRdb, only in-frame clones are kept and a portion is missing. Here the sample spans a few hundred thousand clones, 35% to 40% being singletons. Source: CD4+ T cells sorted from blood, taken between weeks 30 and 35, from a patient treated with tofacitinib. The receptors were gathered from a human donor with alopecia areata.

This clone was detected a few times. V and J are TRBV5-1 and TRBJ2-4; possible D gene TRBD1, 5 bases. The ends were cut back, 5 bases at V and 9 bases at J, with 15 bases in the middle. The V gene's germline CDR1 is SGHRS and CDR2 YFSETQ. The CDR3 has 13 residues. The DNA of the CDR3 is TGCGCCAGCAGTTTCCAGGGTGAGGCCATTCAGTACTTC. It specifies CASSFQGEAIQYF. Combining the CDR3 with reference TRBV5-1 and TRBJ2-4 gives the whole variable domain KAGVTQTPRYLIKTRGQQVTLSCSPISGHRSVSWYQQTPGQGLQFLFEYFSETQRNKGNFPGRFSGRQFSNSRSEMNVSTLELGDSALYLCASSFQGEAIQYFGAGTRLSVL.

As DNA, the CDR3 is TGCGCCAGCAGCTTGAGCGCGGGGCCTCCTAGGGAGCAGTACTTC. It is translated as CASSLSAGPPREQYF. V and J are TRBV5-1 and TRBJ2-7; maybe TRBD2 (6 bases). Trimming cost V 1 base and J 7 bases, with 18 bases left between them. The CDR3 is made up of 15 amino acids. The germline V gene encodes CDR1 SGHRS and CDR2 YFSETQ.

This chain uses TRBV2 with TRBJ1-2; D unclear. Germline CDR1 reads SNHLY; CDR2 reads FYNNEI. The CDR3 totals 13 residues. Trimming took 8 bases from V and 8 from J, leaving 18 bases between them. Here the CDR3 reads CASGSGSSPGYTF. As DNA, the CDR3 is TGTGCCAGCGGCTCCGGGAGCTCCCCCGGCTACACCTTC.

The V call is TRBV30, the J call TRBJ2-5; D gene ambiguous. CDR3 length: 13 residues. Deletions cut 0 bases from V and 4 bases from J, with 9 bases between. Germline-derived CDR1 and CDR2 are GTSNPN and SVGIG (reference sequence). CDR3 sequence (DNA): TGTGCCTGGAGTGTTTGGCGGAGAGAGACCCAGTACTTC. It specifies CAWSVWRRETQYF.

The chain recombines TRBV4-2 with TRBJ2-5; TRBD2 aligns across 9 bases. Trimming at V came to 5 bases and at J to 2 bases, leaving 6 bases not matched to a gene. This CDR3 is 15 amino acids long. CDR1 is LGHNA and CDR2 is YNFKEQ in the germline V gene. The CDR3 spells CASSSETSGQETQYF. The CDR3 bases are TGTGCCAGCAGCTCTGAGACTAGCGGACAAGAGACCCAGTACTTC.

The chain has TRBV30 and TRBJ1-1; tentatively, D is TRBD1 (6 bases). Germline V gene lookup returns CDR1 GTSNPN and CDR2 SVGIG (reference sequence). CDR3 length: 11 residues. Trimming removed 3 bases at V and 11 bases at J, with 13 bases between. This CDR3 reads CAWRRTVVAFF. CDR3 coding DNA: TGTGCCTGGAGGCGGACAGTAGTGGCTTTCTTT.

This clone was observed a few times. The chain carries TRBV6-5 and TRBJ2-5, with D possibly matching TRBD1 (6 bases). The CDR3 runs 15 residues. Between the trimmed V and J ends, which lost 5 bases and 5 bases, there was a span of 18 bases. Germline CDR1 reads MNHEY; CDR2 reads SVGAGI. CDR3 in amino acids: CASSPQTGLGETQYF. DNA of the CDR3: TGTGCCAGCAGTCCACAGACAGGTTTGGGCGAGACCCAGTACTTC.

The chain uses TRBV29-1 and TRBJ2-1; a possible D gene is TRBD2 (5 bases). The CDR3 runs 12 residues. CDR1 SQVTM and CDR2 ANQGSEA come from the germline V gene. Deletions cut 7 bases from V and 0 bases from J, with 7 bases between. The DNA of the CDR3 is TGCAGCGCACTAGGCTCCTACAATGAGCAGTTCTTC. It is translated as CSALGSYNEQFF.

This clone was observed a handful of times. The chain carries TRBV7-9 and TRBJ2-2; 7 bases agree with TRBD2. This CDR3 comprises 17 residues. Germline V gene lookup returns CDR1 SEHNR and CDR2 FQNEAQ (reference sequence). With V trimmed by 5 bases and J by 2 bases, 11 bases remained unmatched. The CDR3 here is CASSRLLAGDNTGELFF. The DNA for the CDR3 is TGTGCCAGCAGCCGCTTACTGGCGGGAGATAACACCGGGGAGCTGTTTTTT.

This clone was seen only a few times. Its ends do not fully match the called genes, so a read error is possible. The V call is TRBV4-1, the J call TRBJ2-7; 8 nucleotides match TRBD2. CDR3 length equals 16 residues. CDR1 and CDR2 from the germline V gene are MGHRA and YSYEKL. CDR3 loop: CASRQGAGPAGDEQYF. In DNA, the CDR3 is TGCGCCAGCAGACAAGGGGCGGGTCCAGCGGGAGACGAGCAGTACTTC.

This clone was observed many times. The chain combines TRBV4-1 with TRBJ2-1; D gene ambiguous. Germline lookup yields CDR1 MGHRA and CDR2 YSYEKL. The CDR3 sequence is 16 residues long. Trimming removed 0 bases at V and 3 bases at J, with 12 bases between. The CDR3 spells CASSQDSTVHYNEQFF. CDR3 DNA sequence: TGCGCCAGCAGCCAAGATAGTACAGTGCACTACAATGAGCAGTTCTTC.

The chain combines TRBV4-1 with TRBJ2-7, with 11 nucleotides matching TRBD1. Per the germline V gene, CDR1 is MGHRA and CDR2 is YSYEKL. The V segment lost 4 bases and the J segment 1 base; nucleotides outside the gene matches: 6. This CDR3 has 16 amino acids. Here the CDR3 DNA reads TGCGCCAGCAGCCCATCCGGGACAGGGGGTTCCTACGAGCAGTACTTC. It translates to CASSPSGTGGSYEQYF.

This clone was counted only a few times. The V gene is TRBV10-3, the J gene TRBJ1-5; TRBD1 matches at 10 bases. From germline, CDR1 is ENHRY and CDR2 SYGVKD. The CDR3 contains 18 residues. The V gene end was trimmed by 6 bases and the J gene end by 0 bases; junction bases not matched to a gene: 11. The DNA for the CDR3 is TGTGCCATCAGCCGGACAGGGGGAATACCGCATAGCAATCAGCCCCAGCATTTT. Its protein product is CAISRTGGIPHSNQPQHF.

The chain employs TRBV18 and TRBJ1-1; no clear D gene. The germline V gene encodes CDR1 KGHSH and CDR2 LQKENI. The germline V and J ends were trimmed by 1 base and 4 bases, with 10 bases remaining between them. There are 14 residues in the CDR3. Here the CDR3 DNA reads TGTGCCAGCTCACCACTCGAGGAAAGCACTGAAGCTTTCTTT. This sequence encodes CASSPLEESTEAFF.

In DNA, the CDR3 is TGTGCCAGCAGCCTTAACTTCAATGAGCAGTTCTTC. It is translated as CASSLNFNEQFF. The genes are TRBV11-2 and TRBJ2-1, with D unresolved. The V and J ends lost 5 bases and 6 bases respectively, with 8 bases between them. Germline CDR1 and CDR2: SGHAT and FQNNGV. The CDR3 contains 12 residues.